A selection of T cell receptor beta chains follows, all from one sample in a study of T cells in Graves' hyperthyroidism and ophthalmopathy. MiXCR was run by TCRdb on the multiplex PCR reads, yielding one entry per CDR3 protein. This table holds some 800,000 distinct CDR3 sequences, 35% to 45% found once. Sequencing input: blood. These receptors all come from a young man with Graves' hyperthyroidism. The CDR3 runs from the conserved cysteine through the conserved F or W. D genes are given only for firm matches. The listing skips clone size in some rows; elsewhere it reads once, few, many or a size class.

J: TRBJ1-4
V: TRBV7-8
D: -
size: many
DNA: TGTGCCAGCAGCCCGGTTCCAACTAATGAAAAACTGTTTTTT
CDR3: CASSPVPTNEKLFF

J: TRBJ1-6
V: TRBV15
D: -
size: -
DNA: TGTGCCACCAGCAGCTCACAGGGATCACCCCTCCACTTT
CDR3: CATSSSQGSPLHF

J: TRBJ2-5
V: TRBV13
D: TRBD1
size: few
DNA: TGTGCCAGCAGCTCTGCTGACAGGGGGGAGACCCAGTACTTC
CDR3: CASSSADRGETQYF

J: TRBJ2-2
V: TRBV29-1
D: -
size: many
DNA: TGCAGCGTTAACACCGGGGAGCTGTTTTTT
CDR3: CSVNTGELFF

J: TRBJ2-7
V: TRBV7-8
D: TRBD2
size: -
DNA: TGTGCCAGCAGCTCTTCAGCCGGGACTAGCGGACTCGAGCAGTACTTC
CDR3: CASSSSAGTSGLEQYF

J: TRBJ2-6
V: TRBV7-3
D: -
size: -
DNA: TGTGCCAGCAGCCCCCAGACTGGCTCCGGGGCCAACGTCCTGACTTTC
CDR3: CASSPQTGSGANVLTF

J: TRBJ1-5
V: TRBV10-1
D: -
size: many
DNA: TGCGCCAGCAGGAGGGGGTCTATAAATCAGCCCCAGCATTTT
CDR3: CASRRGSINQPQHF

J: TRBJ2-5
V: TRBV29-1
D: -
size: many
DNA: TGCAGCGCGGTTGGTCAAGAGACCCAGTACTTC
CDR3: CSAVGQETQYF

J: TRBJ2-5
V: TRBV6-6
D: -
size: -
DNA: TGTGCCAGCAGTCACCCGACTAGTAAGGAGACCCAGTACTTC
CDR3: CASSHPTSKETQYF

J: TRBJ2-7
V: TRBV20-1
D: TRBD2
size: -
DNA: TGCACCCTCGACGCGGGAGGTACCTACGAGCAGTACTTC
CDR3: CTLDAGGTYEQYF

J: TRBJ1-5
V: TRBV2
D: TRBD1
size: -
DNA: TGTGCCAGCAGACAAGACAGGGGGTCTGCGAGTCAGCCCCAGCATTTT
CDR3: CASRQDRGSASQPQHF

J: TRBJ2-2
V: TRBV29-1
D: TRBD2
size: once
DNA: TGCAGCGTTGGGACTAGCGGGAACACCGGGGAGCTGTTTTTT
CDR3: CSVGTSGNTGELFF

J: TRBJ1-1
V: TRBV11-2
D: -
size: once
DNA: TGTGCCAGCAGCTCACCACAGCACACTGAAGCTTTCTTT
CDR3: CASSSPQHTEAFF

J: TRBJ2-5
V: TRBV7-8
D: -
size: many
DNA: TGTGCCAGCAGCCCTCAGACTTTTCAAGAGACCCAGTACTTC
CDR3: CASSPQTFQETQYF

J: TRBJ1-1
V: TRBV25-1
D: -
size: many
DNA: TGTGCCAGCAGTGATGGCCCTAGTAACACTGAAGCTTTCTTT
CDR3: CASSDGPSNTEAFF

J: TRBJ2-7
V: TRBV9
D: -
size: few
DNA: TGTGCCAGCAGCAGTGGTAAGCCCGATATCGAGCAGTACTTC
CDR3: CASSSGKPDIEQYF

J: TRBJ2-7
V: TRBV7-6
D: TRBD1
size: few
DNA: TGTGCCAGCAGCTTAGCGAGTATAATGGGACAGGCGGCCTACGAGCAGTACTTC
CDR3: CASSLASIMGQAAYEQYF

J: TRBJ1-1
V: TRBV12-3/TRBV12-4
D: -
size: few
DNA: TGTGCCAGCTCAAGGGAATTCAGCACTGAAGCTTTCTTT
CDR3: CASSREFSTEAFF

J: TRBJ1-4
V: TRBV15
D: -
size: many
DNA: TGTGCCACCAGCAGGGACGGTGAAAAACTGTTTTTT
CDR3: CATSRDGEKLFF

J: TRBJ2-7
V: TRBV12-3/TRBV12-4
D: TRBD2
size: -
DNA: TGTGCCATCAGGGAGCGGGAGTTCACCTGCGAGCAGTACTTC
CDR3: CAIREREFTCEQYF

J: TRBJ1-6
V: TRBV7-9
D: TRBD1
size: once
DNA: TGTGCCAACAGCTCACAGGGGTCAGTTTCACCCCTCCACTTT
CDR3: CANSSQGSVSPLHF

J: TRBJ1-3
V: TRBV19
D: -
size: -
DNA: TGTGCCAGTAGTATAGATCAGGCACCGATCGGAAACACCATATATTTT
CDR3: CASSIDQAPIGNTIYF

J: TRBJ2-7
V: TRBV29-1
D: TRBD1
size: many
DNA: TGCAGCGCGGGACAGGCGGGCGAGCAGTACTTC
CDR3: CSAGQAGEQYF

J: TRBJ2-7
V: TRBV7-9
D: -
size: many
DNA: TGTGCCAGCAGCCCCGACAGGTTCTACGAGCAGTACTTC
CDR3: CASSPDRFYEQYF